The 25 T cell receptor beta chains given below trace back to one sample, sequenced in a study of T cells in Graves' hyperthyroidism and ophthalmopathy. Amplified regions were TCR beta CDR3 sequences from RNA transcripts. TCR CDR3 regions were first amplified by RT-PCR with HTBI primers. MiXCR, applied by TCRdb to the multiplex PCR reads, yields one record per CDR3 protein. The repertoire consists of a few hundred thousand distinct CDR3 sequences, with around 14% occurring once and the leading ten covering roughly 14%. The sample comprised blood. These TCRs come from a young woman with Graves' hyperthyroidism.

V usage is TRBV28 and J usage is TRBJ1-2; D remains ambiguous. Trimming shortened V by 10 bases and J by 4 bases, and 10 bases separated the two germline ends. Germline values: CDR1 MDHEN, CDR2 SYDVKM. The CDR3 is 11 residues long. The CDR3 nucleotides read TGTGCCAACGGCGGGTCCTATGGCTACACCTTC. It encodes CANGGSYGYTF.

This clonotype was observed at least ten times. The gene calls are TRBV3-1 and TRBJ2-7; D perhaps matches TRBD2 (7 bases). CDR3 size: 16 residues. The V end was cut by 4 bases, the J end by 3 bases, with 19 bases between. Germline-derived CDR1 and CDR2 are LGHDT and YNNKEL (reference sequence). CDR3: CASSPTGASGDYEQYF. The CDR3, as DNA: TGTGCCAGCAGCCCTACGGGGGCTAGCGGAGACTACGAGCAGTACTTC.

The chain recombines TRBV28 with TRBJ2-1, with 12 bases lining up with TRBD2. V lost 7 bases, J lost 5 bases, and 12 bases stayed unmatched. Per germline, CDR1 MDHEN and CDR2 SYDVKM. There are 17 residues in the CDR3. CDR3 sequence (DNA): TGTGCCAGCACCCCGACTAGCGGGAGACGTAACGACAATGAGCAGTTCTTC. This sequence encodes CASTPTSGRRNDNEQFF.

This clonotype showed up just a few times. This may arise from a read error, as a much more abundant clone is one base away. The rearrangement joins TRBV7-3 to TRBJ2-1; 7 bases are shared with TRBD1. The CDR3 consists of 15 residues. The V gene's germline CDR1 is SGHTA and CDR2 FQGTGA. CDR3 bases: TGTGCCGGCAGCGCCGCAGGGGGAAACTACAATGAGCAGTTCTTC. Amino acids: CAGSAAGGNYNEQFF. The variable domain in full, completed from reference TRBV7-3 and TRBJ2-1, reads GAGVSQTPSNKVTEKGKYVELRCDPISGHTALYWYRQSLGQGPEFLIYFQGTGAADDSGLPNDRFFAVRPEGSVSTLKIQRTERGDSAVYLCAGSAAGGNYNEQFFGPGTRLTVL.

V gene TRBV20-1 combines with J gene TRBJ1-5; tentative D call: TRBD1 (6 bases). The CDR3 spans 15 residues. Deletions cut 2 bases from V and 2 bases from J, with 13 bases between. CDR1 is DFQATT and CDR2 is SNEGSKA in the germline V gene (reference sequence). The CDR3 DNA sequence: TGCAGTGCTAGACGACAGGCCCTCGGCAATCAGCCCCAGCATTTT. Translation gives CSARRQALGNQPQHF.

The chain is built from TRBV24-1 and TRBJ2-1; the D gene is possibly TRBD2 (6 bases). CDR3 length: 16 residues. Trimming left V 4 bases short and J 4 bases short, with 16 bases between. Germline lookup yields CDR1 KGHDR and CDR2 SFDVKD. This chain's CDR3 is CATSERDLAPYNEQFF. The CDR3 DNA follows: TGTGCCACCAGTGAACGGGACTTAGCACCATACAATGAGCAGTTCTTC.

This clonotype was observed a handful of times. The rearrangement joins TRBV5-1 to TRBJ1-6; D may be TRBD1 (6 bases). In germline, CDR1 is SGHRS, CDR2 YFSETQ. The V end lost 0 bases, the J end lost 8 bases, and 12 bases lay between the germline ends. The CDR3 runs to 15 residues. CDR3 region: CASSLAAGVDSPLHF. Here the CDR3 DNA reads TGCGCCAGCAGCTTGGCCGCAGGGGTTGATTCACCCCTCCACTTT. Based on the CDR3 plus reference TRBV5-1 and TRBJ1-6, the full variable domain is KAGVTQTPRYLIKTRGQQVTLSCSPISGHRSVSWYQQTPGQGLQFLFEYFSETQRNKGNFPGRFSGRQFSNSRSEMNVSTLELGDSALYLCASSLAAGVDSPLHFGNGTRLTVT.

This clonotype came up a few times. The chain has TRBV18 and TRBJ2-5; D is possibly TRBD1 (5 bases). Germline V gene data show CDR1 as KGHSH and CDR2 as LQKENI. V shed 5 bases and J shed 2 bases, with 9 bases lying between them. This CDR3 contains 13 residues. DNA of the CDR3: TGTGCCAGCTCATTCAGGGCACAAGAGACCCAGTACTTC. Protein: CASSFRAQETQYF.

This clonotype was seen more than once but under ten times. The chain is built from TRBV28 and TRBJ1-2, with 7 bases lining up with TRBD1. This CDR3 is built from 13 residues. The V gene end was trimmed by 7 bases and the J gene end by 11 bases; junction bases not matched to a gene: 13. CDR1 is MDHEN and CDR2 is SYDVKM in the germline V gene. CDR3 sequence: CASTPGGGQLYTF. The CDR3 nucleotides are TGTGCCAGCACCCCCGGGGGGGGACAGCTTTACACCTTC.

The table lists this clonotype with many counts. The V gene is TRBV18, the J gene TRBJ1-3; 7 bases fit TRBD1. The CDR3 runs to 17 residues. In germline, CDR1 is KGHSH, CDR2 LQKENI. V dropped 3 bases and J dropped 0; count of bases not matched to a gene: 8. The CDR3 sequence is CASSPVRDSNSGNTIYF. In nucleotides, the CDR3 is TGTGCCAGCTCACCCGTCCGGGACAGCAACTCTGGAAACACCATATATTTT.

This clonotype showed up many times. The rearrangement uses TRBV6-6 and TRBJ1-1, with unresolved D. The CDR3 has 18 residues. V dropped 0 bases and J dropped 2 bases, with 19 bases sitting between them. CDR1 and CDR2 from the germline V gene are MNHNY and SVGAGI (reference sequence). Here the CDR3 reads CASSYSMPDSARNTEAFF. In DNA, the CDR3 is TGTGCCAGCAGTTACTCGATGCCCGATTCCGCCCGAAACACTGAAGCTTTCTTT.

The J gene is TRBJ1-5, the V gene TRBV24-1; no reliable D call. Between the trimmed V and J ends, which lost 4 bases and 4 bases, there was a span of 7 bases. Germline V gene data show CDR1 as KGHDR and CDR2 as SFDVKD. CDR3 size: 13 residues. The CDR3 nucleotides read TGTGCCACCAGTGAAACCGAAAATCAGCCCCAGCATTTT. It specifies CATSETENQPQHF.

This chain connects TRBV24-1 to TRBJ1-1; TRBD1 might be the D (5 bases). This CDR3 comprises 14 residues. V shed 6 bases and J shed 11 bases, with 21 bases lying between them. Germline loops: CDR1 KGHDR, CDR2 SFDVKD. In DNA, the CDR3 is TGTGCCACCAGTCCTCCGGGACGGGGGATGGGGGCTTTCTTT. It yields the protein CATSPPGRGMGAFF.

The V call is TRBV11-1, the J call TRBJ2-1; 9 bases line up with TRBD2. Trimming took 5 bases from V and 5 from J; bases not matched to a gene: 10. The CDR3 has 16 amino acids. CDR1 and CDR2 from the germline V gene are SGHAT and FQDESV (reference sequence). The CDR3 region has the DNA TGTGCCAGCAGCACTCACCTGGGACTAGCCAACAATGAGCAGTTCTTC. Amino acids: CASSTHLGLANNEQFF.

The chain combines TRBV6-5 with TRBJ1-5; possible D gene TRBD1, 5 bases. Looked up from germline, CDR1 is MNHEY and CDR2 is SVGAGI. The CDR3 extends over 15 amino acids. Trimming pared 0 bases from V and 5 bases from J, leaving 11 bases between. CDR3 sequence: CASSYSGLGDQPQHF. The CDR3 DNA follows: TGTGCCAGCAGTTACTCGGGGTTGGGGGATCAGCCCCAGCATTTT.

This clonotype has ten or more counts. V usage is TRBV20-1 and J usage is TRBJ2-2, with D possibly matching TRBD2 (6 bases). The CDR3 has 16 residues. V shed 6 bases and J shed 4 bases, with 21 bases lying between them. Germline V gene sequence: CDR1 DFQATT, CDR2 SNEGSKA (reference sequence). The CDR3 DNA is TGCAGTGCCCCACCTTGGCGGGGAGCGGGCACCGGGGAGCTGTTTTTT. Its translation is CSAPPWRGAGTGELFF.

This sequence joins TRBV20-1 and TRBJ2-3; 14 bases match TRBD2. This CDR3 spans 15 amino acids. Germline CDR1 DFQATT, CDR2 SNEGSKA (reference sequence). J lost 8 bases, V lost 3 bases, and 7 bases had no gene match. The CDR3 is CSASPGTSGSGTQYF. As DNA, the CDR3 is TGCAGTGCTAGCCCCGGGACTAGCGGGAGTGGTACGCAGTATTTT.

The chain employs TRBV20-1 and TRBJ1-6, with TRBD1 matching 7 bases. The CDR3 has 15 amino acids. The junction had 9 bases not matched to a gene; V was cut back by 2 bases and J by 8 bases. CDR1 is DFQATT, CDR2 SNEGSKA, per germline (reference sequence). The CDR3 is CSARLNRGGDSPLHF. CDR3 DNA: TGCAGTGCTAGACTCAACAGGGGTGGTGATTCACCCCTCCACTTT.

V and J are TRBV9 and TRBJ1-5; no reliable D call. Germline V gives CDR1 SGDLS, CDR2 YYNGEE. This CDR3 has 13 amino acids. V was shortened by 2 bases and J by 5 bases, with 8 bases between the two germline ends. The CDR3: CASSVNVYQPQHF. The CDR3 nucleotides are TGTGCCAGCAGCGTCAACGTCTATCAGCCCCAGCATTTT.

This clonotype came up a few times. CDR3 DNA: TGTGCCACCAGCAGGGGACGCGGCCTCGACAATGAGCAGTTCTTC. It translates to CATSRGRGLDNEQFF. V usage is TRBV15 and J usage is TRBJ2-1, with D possibly being TRBD1 or TRBD2 (5 bases each). CDR1 LNHNV and CDR2 YYDKDF come from the germline V gene (reference sequence). The CDR3 has 15 amino acids. V lost 3 bases and J lost 5, with 14 bases in between.

Concerning this clonotype itself: The junction does not match germline at one end; this may be a read error. The chain is built from TRBV7-6 and TRBJ2-3, with TRBD1 as a possible D gene (5 bases). The CDR3 has 14 amino acids. Germline lookup yields CDR1 SGHVS and CDR2 FNYEAQ. The CDR3 DNA sequence: TGTGCCAGCAGCTTAACACGGAGAACAGGTACGCAGTATTTT. Translated: CASSLTRRTGTQYF.

As regards this clonotype: Possible read error: a much larger clone is one base away. The chain is built from TRBV28 and TRBJ2-1; TRBD2 might be the D (6 bases). The CDR3 covers 15 residues. Germline loops: CDR1 MDHEN, CDR2 SYDVKM. The CDR3 loop is CASSFPGSSYNGQFF. CDR3 bases: TGTGCCAGCAGTTTCCCCGGGAGCTCCTACAATGGGCAGTTCTTC.

The chain couples TRBV29-1 to TRBJ2-1, with 9 bases lining up with TRBD1. Germline V gives CDR1 SQVTM, CDR2 ANQGSEA. After removal of 6 bases from V and 2 bases from J, the junction contained 5 bases not matched to a gene. The CDR3 extends over 14 amino acids. CDR3 coding DNA: TGCAGCGTACCCGGGACAGGGCCCTACAATGAGCAGTTCTTC. Protein sequence: CSVPGTGPYNEQFF.

This clonotype was seen more than once but under ten times. The chain carries TRBV29-1 and TRBJ1-4, with 9 nucleotides matching TRBD1. The CDR3 extends over 13 amino acids. Per germline, CDR1 SQVTM and CDR2 ANQGSEA. J was trimmed by 8 bases and V by 4 bases; bases with no gene match: 5. CDR3 nucleotide sequence: TGCAGCGTTGTAGGGACAGGGCGAGAAAAACTGTTTTTT. Protein product: CSVVGTGREKLFF.

The V call is TRBV14, the J call TRBJ2-5, with unresolved D. CDR3 size: 12 residues. Germline V lookup: CDR1 SGHDN, CDR2 FVKESK. V lost 1 base, J lost 10 bases, and 10 bases lay in between. In DNA form, the CDR3 reads TGTGCCAGCAGCCAAGGGGCCGTCAGCCAGTACTTC. It codes for CASSQGAVSQYF.